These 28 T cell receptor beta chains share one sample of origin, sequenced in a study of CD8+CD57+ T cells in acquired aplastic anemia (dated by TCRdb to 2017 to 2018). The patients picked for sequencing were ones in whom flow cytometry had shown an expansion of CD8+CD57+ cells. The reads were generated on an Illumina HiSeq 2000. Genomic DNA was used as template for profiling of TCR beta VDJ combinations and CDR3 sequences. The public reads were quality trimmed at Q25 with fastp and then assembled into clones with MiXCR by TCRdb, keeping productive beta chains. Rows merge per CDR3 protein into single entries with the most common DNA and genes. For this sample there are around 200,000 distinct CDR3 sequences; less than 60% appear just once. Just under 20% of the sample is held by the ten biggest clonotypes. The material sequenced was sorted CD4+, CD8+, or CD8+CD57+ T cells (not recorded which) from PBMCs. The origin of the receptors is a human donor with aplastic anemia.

CDR3 loop: CSGGQGEGEQFF. The CDR3 DNA reads TGCAGCGGGGGACAGGGGGAAGGGGAGCAGTTCTTC. The V and J genes are TRBV29-1 and TRBJ2-1; 11 bases are a match to TRBD1. The CDR3 sequence is 12 residues long. Germline lookup yields CDR1 SQVTM and CDR2 ANQGSEA. The junction had 6 bases not matched to a gene; V was cut back by 7 bases and J by 10 bases.

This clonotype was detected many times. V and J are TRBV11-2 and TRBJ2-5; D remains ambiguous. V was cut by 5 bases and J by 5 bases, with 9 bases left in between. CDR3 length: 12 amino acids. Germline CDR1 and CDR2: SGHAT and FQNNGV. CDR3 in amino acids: CASSPVGETQYF. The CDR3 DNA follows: TGTGCCAGCAGCCCCGTAGGCGAGACCCAGTACTTC.

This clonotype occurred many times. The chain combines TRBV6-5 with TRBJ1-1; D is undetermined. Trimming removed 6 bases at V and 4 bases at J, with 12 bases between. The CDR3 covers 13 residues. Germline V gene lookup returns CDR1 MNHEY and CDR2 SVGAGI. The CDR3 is CASSPGTPTEAFF. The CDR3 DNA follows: TGTGCCAGCAGCCCTGGAACCCCCACTGAAGCTTTCTTT.

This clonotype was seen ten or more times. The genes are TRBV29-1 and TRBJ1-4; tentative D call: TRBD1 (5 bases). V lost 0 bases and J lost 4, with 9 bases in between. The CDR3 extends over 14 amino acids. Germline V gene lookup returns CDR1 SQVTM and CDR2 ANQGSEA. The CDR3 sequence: CSVEDRAINEKLFF. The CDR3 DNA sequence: TGCAGCGTTGAAGACAGGGCCATTAATGAAAAACTGTTTTTT.

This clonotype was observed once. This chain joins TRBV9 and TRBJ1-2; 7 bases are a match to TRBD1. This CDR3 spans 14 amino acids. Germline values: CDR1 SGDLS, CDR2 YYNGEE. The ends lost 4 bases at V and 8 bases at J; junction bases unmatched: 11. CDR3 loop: CASSPQETGIGYTF. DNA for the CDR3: TGTGCCAGCAGCCCCCAAGAGACAGGGATCGGCTACACCTTC.

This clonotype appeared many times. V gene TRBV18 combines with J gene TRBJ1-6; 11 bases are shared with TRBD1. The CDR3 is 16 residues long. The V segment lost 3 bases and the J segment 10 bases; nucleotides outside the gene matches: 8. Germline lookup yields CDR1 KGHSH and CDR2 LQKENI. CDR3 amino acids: CASSPSDRGRGSPLHF. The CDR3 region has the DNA TGTGCCAGCTCACCGTCGGACAGGGGGCGGGGGTCACCCCTCCACTTT.

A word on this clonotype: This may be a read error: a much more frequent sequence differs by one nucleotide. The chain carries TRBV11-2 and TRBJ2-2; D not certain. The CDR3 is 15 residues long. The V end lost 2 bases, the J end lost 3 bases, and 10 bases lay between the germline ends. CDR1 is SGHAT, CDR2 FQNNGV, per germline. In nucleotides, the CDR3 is TGTGCCAGCAGCTTATTAGATGTGGACACCGGGGAGCTGTTTTTT. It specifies CASSLLDVDTGELFF.

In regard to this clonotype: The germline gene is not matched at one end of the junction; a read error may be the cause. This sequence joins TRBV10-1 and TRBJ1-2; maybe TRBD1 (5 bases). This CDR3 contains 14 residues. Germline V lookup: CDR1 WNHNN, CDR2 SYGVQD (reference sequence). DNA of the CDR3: TGTGCCAGCAGTGAAGCGCTTTCAGGGCAAGGCTACACCTTC. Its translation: CASSEALSGQGYTF.

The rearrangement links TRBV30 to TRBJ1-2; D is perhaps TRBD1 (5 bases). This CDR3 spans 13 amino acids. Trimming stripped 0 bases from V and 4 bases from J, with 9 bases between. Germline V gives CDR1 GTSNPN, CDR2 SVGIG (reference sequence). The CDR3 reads CAWSVLGGYGYTF. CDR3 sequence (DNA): TGTGCCTGGAGTGTACTCGGGGGCTATGGCTACACCTTC.

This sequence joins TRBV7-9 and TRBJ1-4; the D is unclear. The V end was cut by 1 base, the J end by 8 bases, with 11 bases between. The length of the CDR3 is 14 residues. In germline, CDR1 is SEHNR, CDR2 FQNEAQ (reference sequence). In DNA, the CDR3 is TGTGCCAGCAGCTTAGGACAAATCACCGAAAAACTGTTTTTT. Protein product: CASSLGQITEKLFF.

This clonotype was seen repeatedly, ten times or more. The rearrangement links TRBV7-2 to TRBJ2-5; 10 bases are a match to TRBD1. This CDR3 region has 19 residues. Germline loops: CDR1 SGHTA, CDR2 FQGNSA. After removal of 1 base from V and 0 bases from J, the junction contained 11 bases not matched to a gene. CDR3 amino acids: CASSLVWGQGWLYQETQYF. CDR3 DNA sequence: TGTGCCAGCAGCTTAGTATGGGGACAGGGGTGGCTTTACCAAGAGACCCAGTACTTC.

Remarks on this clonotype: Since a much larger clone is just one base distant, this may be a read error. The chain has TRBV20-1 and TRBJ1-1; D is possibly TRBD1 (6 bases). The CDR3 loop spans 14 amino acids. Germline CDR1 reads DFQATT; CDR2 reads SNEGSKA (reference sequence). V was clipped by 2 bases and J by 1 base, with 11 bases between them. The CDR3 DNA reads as TGCAGTGCTAGACAGGGGACGGGGAACACTGAAGCTTTCTTT. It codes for CSARQGTGNTEAFF.

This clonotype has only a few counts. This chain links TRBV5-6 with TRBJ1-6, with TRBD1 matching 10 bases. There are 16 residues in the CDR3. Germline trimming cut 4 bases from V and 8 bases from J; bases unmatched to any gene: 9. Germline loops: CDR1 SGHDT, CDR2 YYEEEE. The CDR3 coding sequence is TGTGCCAGCAGCATAGTGACAGGGGGCGTGTATTCACCCCTCCACTTT. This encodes CASSIVTGGVYSPLHF. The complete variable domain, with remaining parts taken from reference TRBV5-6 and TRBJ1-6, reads DAGVTQSPTHLIKTRGQQVTLRCSPKSGHDTVSWYQQALGQGPQFIFQYYEEEERQRGNFPDRFSGHQFPNYSSELNVNALLLGDSALYLCASSIVTGGVYSPLHFGNGTRLTVT.

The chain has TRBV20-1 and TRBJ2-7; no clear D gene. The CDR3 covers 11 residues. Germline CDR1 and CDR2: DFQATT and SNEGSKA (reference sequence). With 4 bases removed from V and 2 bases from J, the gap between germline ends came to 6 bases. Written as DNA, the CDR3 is TGCAGTGCTAAGGGTCCCTACGAGCAGTACTTC. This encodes CSAKGPYEQYF.

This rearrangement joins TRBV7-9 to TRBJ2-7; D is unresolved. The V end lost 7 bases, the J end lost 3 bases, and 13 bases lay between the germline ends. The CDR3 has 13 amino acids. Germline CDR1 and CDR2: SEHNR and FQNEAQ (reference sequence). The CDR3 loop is CASTPDGFYEQYF. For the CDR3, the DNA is TGTGCCAGCACCCCGGACGGATTCTACGAGCAGTACTTC.

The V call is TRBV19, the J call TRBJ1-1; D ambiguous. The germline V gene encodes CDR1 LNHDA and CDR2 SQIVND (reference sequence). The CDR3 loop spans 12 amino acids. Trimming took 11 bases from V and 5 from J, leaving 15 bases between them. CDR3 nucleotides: TGTGCCCTTCGGCCCGGTGGGACTGAAGCTTTCTTT. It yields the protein CALRPGGTEAFF.

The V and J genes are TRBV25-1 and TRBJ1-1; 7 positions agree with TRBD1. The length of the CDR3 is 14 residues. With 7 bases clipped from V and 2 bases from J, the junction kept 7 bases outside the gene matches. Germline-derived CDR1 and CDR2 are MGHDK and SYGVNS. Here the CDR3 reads CASTGRQGNTEAFF. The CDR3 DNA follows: TGTGCCAGCACCGGAAGACAGGGAAACACTGAAGCTTTCTTT.

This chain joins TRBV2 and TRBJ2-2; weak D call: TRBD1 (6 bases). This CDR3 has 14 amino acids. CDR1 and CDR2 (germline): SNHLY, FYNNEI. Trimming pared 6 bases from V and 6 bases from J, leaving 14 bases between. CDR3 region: CASRATGLAGELFF. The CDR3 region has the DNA TGTGCCAGCAGAGCCACAGGGTTGGCCGGGGAGCTGTTTTTT. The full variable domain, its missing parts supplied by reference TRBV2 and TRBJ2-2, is EPEVTQTPSHQVTQMGQEVILRCVPISNHLYFYWYRQILGQKVEFLVSFYNNEISEKSEIFDDQFSVERPDGSNFTLKIRSTKLEDSAMYFCASRATGLAGELFFGEGSRLTVL.

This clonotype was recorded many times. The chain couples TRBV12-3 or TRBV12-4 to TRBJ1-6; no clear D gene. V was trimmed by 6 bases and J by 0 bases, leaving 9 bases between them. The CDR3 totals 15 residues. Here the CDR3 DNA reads TGTGCCAGCAGGGAGGGTAGCTCCTATAATTCACCCCTCCACTTT. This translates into CASREGSSYNSPLHF.

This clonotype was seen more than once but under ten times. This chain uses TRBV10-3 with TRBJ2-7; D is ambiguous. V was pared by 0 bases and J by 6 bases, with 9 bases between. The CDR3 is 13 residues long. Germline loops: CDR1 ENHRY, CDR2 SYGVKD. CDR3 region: CAISESPGPEQYF. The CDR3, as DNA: TGTGCCATCAGTGAGTCGCCAGGACCCGAGCAGTACTTC.

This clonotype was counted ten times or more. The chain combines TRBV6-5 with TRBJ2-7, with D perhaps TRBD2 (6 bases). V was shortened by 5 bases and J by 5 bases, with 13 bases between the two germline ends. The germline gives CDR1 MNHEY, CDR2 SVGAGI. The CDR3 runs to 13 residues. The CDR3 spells CASSEVAVDEQYF. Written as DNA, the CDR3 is TGTGCCAGCAGTGAGGTAGCGGTCGACGAGCAGTACTTC.

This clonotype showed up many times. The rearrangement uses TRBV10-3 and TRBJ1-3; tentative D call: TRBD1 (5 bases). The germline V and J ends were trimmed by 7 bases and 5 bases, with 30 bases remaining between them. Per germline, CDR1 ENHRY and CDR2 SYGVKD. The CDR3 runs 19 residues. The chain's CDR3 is CAIKTGATGGIERRNTIYF. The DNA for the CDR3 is TGTGCCATCAAGACTGGGGCAACTGGAGGGATCGAGCGGCGAAACACCATATATTTT.

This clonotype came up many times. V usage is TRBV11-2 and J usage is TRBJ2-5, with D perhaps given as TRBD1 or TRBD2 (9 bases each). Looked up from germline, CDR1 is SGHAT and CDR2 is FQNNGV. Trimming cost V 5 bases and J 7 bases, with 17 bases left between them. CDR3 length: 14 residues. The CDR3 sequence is CASSGTGRGGTQYF. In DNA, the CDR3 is TGTGCCAGCAGCGGGACAGGGCGGGGGGGGACCCAGTACTTC.

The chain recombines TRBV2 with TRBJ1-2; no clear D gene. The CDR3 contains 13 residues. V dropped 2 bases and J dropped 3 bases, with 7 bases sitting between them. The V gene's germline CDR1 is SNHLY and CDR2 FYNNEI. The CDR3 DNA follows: TGTGCCAGCAGTGAAAGGGCGTACTATGGCTACACCTTC. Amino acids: CASSERAYYGYTF.

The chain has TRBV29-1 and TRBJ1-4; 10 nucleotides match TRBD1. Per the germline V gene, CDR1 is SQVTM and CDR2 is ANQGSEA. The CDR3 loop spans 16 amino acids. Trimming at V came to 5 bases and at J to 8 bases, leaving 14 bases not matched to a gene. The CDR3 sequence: CSVRGQGRGSLEKLFF. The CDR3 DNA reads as TGCAGCGTTCGGGGACAGGGGCGGGGAAGTCTAGAAAAACTGTTTTTT.

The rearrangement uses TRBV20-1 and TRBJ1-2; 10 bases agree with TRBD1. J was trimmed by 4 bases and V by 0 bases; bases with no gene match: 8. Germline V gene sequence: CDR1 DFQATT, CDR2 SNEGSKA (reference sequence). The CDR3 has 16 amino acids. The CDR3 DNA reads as TGCAGTGCTAGAGACTTTAGTAGGACAGGGGGCTATGGCTACACCTTC. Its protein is CSARDFSRTGGYGYTF.

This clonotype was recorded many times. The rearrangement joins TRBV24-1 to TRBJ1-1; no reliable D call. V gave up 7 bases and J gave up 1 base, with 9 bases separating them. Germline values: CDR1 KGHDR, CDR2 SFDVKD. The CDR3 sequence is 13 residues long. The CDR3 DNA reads TGTGCCACCAGGGGTGCTGGGAACACTGAAGCTTTCTTT. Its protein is CATRGAGNTEAFF.

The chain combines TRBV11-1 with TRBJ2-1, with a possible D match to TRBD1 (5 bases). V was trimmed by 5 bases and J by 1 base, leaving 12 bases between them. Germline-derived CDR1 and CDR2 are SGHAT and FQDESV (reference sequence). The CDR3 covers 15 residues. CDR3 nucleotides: TGTGCCAGCAGCCTAGGGGCAGCTTCCTACAATGAGCAGTTCTTC. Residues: CASSLGAASYNEQFF.